Each of the 4 T cell receptor beta chains below was sequenced from the same sample in a study of monozygotic twins with inflammatory bowel disease (dated by TCRdb to the late 2010s). Receptor amplification or capture employed 5' RACE. Sequencing relied on an Illumina HiSeq 2500. Following reprocessing of the reads by TCRdb, the data hold one row per CDR3 protein sequence and no DNA is available. In this sample's table one finds approximately 200,000 distinct CDR3 sequences. The ten largest account for approximately 7.7% of the sample. Sequenced sample: blood. The source is a human donor with ulcerative colitis or Crohn's disease, or a healthy co-twin of an affected twin (not recorded which).

The chain links TRBV11-2 to TRBJ2-1; TCRdb indicates TRBD2, and absent DNA this call remains unverified. Germline V gene data show CDR1 as SGHAT and CDR2 as FQNNGV. There are 16 residues in the CDR3. The CDR3 region is CASSLGRASGNNEQFF.

The chain is built from TRBV4-1 and TRBJ2-2; TCRdb gives TRBD1 as the D gene, but with no DNA this cannot be confirmed. Germline CDR1 MGHRA, CDR2 YSYEKL. The CDR3 length is 18 residues. The CDR3 protein is CASSQGEQASTNTGELFF.

The rearrangement uses TRBV7-8 and TRBJ2-3; absent DNA, TCRdb's TRBD2 call cannot be checked. The germline V gene encodes CDR1 SGHVS and CDR2 FQNEAQ. The CDR3 consists of 19 residues. The CDR3 here is CASSRRTSGGASYTDTQYF.

This chain uses TRBV4-2 with TRBJ2-7. The CDR3 contains 13 residues. Germline assignment: CDR1 LGHNA and CDR2 YNFKEQ. The CDR3 sequence is CASSQESPDEQYF.